A selection of T cell receptor beta chains follows, all from one sample in a study of ipilimumab plus nivolumab after autologous stem cell transplantation. Produced via immunoSEQ multiplex PCR; TCRdb's table is partial and in-frame only. The table has under 15,000 clones, around 63% seen once. Sequencing used PBMCs, obtained in a trial of ipilimumab plus nivolumab as post-transplant consolidation. Receptor source: a male donor with diffuse large B-cell lymphoma. Both conserved end residues are part of each CDR3. A D gene is named only where the DNA matches it firmly. Size values are once, few and many counts, or a class for expanded clones, and some rows have none.

D gene,clone size,V gene,J gene,CDR3 protein,CDR3 DNA
TRBD2,once,TRBV4-3,TRBJ2-7,CASSQDRTSGSHEQYF,TGCGCCAGCAGCCAAGATAGGACTAGCGGGTCCCACGAGCAGTACTTC
TRBD1,NA,TRBV5-5,TRBJ2-1,CASTHRDREHNEQFF,TGTGCCAGCACCCACCGGGACAGGGAACACAATGAGCAGTTCTTC
TRBD2,NA,TRBV5-1,TRBJ2-1,CASSLAPSGRSAYNEQFF,TGCGCCAGCAGCTTGGCCCCTAGCGGGAGAAGCGCCTACAATGAGCAGTTCTTC
TRBD1,many,TRBV9,TRBJ1-4,CASSAFGTGDEKLFF,TGTGCCAGCAGCGCATTCGGGACAGGGGATGAAAAACTGTTTTTT
TRBD2,NA,TRBV5-6,TRBJ2-5,CASSKLLAGGTETQYF,TGTGCCAGCAGCAAACTTTTGGCGGGAGGGACAGAGACCCAGTACTTC
NA,NA,TRBV4-1,TRBJ1-1,CASSQEDGNTEAFF,TGCGCCAGCAGCCAAGAGGACGGTAACACTGAAGCTTTCTTT
NA,NA,TRBV19,TRBJ1-2,CASRRDTPTNYGYTF,TGTGCCAGTAGACGGGACACCCCGACTAACTATGGCTACACCTTC
TRBD1,NA,TRBV7-2,TRBJ1-3,CASSLQGQLSGNTIYF,TGTGCCAGCAGCTTACAGGGACAGTTGTCTGGAAACACCATATATTTT
NA,NA,TRBV27,TRBJ1-4,CASTGGRNNEKLFF,TGTGCCAGCACGGGGGGACGGAATAATGAAAAACTGTTTTTT
NA,NA,TRBV4-1,TRBJ1-1,CASSLGTGNTEAFF,TGTGCCAGCAGCTTAGGAACAGGGAACACTGAAGCTTTCTTT
TRBD1,NA,TRBV5-6,TRBJ1-2,CASSLGDRYYGYTF,TGTGCCAGCAGCTTGGGGGACAGGTACTATGGCTACACCTTC
TRBD1,NA,TRBV27,TRBJ1-1,CASSLGQANTEAFF,TGTGCCAGCAGCCTGGGACAGGCGAACACTGAAGCTTTCTTT
TRBD1,NA,TRBV19,TRBJ2-7,CASSIGQGGYEQYF,TGTGCCAGTAGTATCGGACAGGGCGGCTACGAGCAGTACTTC
NA,NA,TRBV28,TRBJ2-7,CASSPIQGTYEQYF,TGTGCCAGCAGCCCCATACAGGGAACCTACGAGCAGTACTTC
NA,hyperexpanded,TRBV7-2,TRBJ1-1,CASSLGTGNTEAFF,TGTGCCAGCAGCTTAGGAACAGGGAACACTGAAGCTTTCTTT
NA,NA,TRBV19,TRBJ2-4,CASTSRGFLAKNIQYF,TGTGCCAGTACCTCCCGGGGTTTTCTAGCCAAAAACATTCAGTACTTC